This is a list of T cell receptor beta chains from one sample in a study of T cells after yellow fever vaccination. TCRdb re-called the 5' RACE reads with MiXCR, one entry per CDR3 protein. The sample shows 230,000 or so distinct CDR3 sequences, 6.5% to 7.5% of them seen only once. Sequenced here: CD4+ T cells sorted from PBMCs, sampled on the day of the yellow fever booster vaccination. Receptors were obtained from a man aged 30-40 years who received the YFV17D yellow fever vaccine. CDR3s include the opening cysteine and the closing phenylalanine or tryptophan. A clone size is listed for some rows: how often the clone was seen (once, few, many), or a class if it is expanded.

clone_size: -; v_call: TRBV18; j_call: TRBJ2-3; cdr3_aa: CASSPFRDTDTQYF
clone_size: -; v_call: TRBV5-5; j_call: TRBJ2-1; cdr3_aa: CASSLLAAEDEQFF
clone_size: few; v_call: TRBV12-3/TRBV12-4; j_call: TRBJ1-4; cdr3_aa: CASSFRTAGKEKLFF
clone_size: few; v_call: TRBV7-8; j_call: TRBJ1-2; cdr3_aa: CASSLGQASYGYTF
clone_size: few; v_call: TRBV4-3; j_call: TRBJ2-5; cdr3_aa: CASSQVYREETQYF
clone_size: few; v_call: TRBV28; j_call: TRBJ2-7; cdr3_aa: CASSFRSFEQYF
clone_size: many; v_call: TRBV3-1; j_call: TRBJ2-7; cdr3_aa: CASSQELEAWGQYF
clone_size: few; v_call: TRBV6-1; j_call: TRBJ2-1; cdr3_aa: CASSLAGTGAYNEQFF
clone_size: -; v_call: TRBV20-1; j_call: TRBJ1-5; cdr3_aa: CSARRGWGPQHF
clone_size: few; v_call: TRBV14; j_call: TRBJ2-1; cdr3_aa: CASSQYGGIEQFF
clone_size: few; v_call: TRBV5-1; j_call: TRBJ1-6; cdr3_aa: CASSLPGAASPLHF
clone_size: few; v_call: TRBV27; j_call: TRBJ2-7; cdr3_aa: CASSHLRSGGYEQYF
clone_size: many; v_call: TRBV3-1; j_call: TRBJ2-7; cdr3_aa: CASSQPGTVSHEQYF
clone_size: few; v_call: TRBV2; j_call: TRBJ2-1; cdr3_aa: CASREGTSGREQFF
clone_size: -; v_call: TRBV6-6; j_call: TRBJ2-7; cdr3_aa: CASSSTTSLEQYF
clone_size: -; v_call: TRBV10-2; j_call: TRBJ2-1; cdr3_aa: CASSLAVRLYNEQFF
clone_size: many; v_call: TRBV6-5; j_call: TRBJ2-7; cdr3_aa: CASSYGQGASYEQYF